The subject of this entry is one T cell receptor beta chain. TCRdb fed the 5' RACE reads into MiXCR, producing one record per CDR3 protein. The repertoire holds about 41,000 distinct CDR3 sequences, with 25% to 35% as singletons. The clonotype was recovered from a female donor with breast cancer. Sequencing was carried out using memory CD4+ T cells sorted from a lymph node. Stated subset: memory CD4+ T cells, CD4+CD45RO+CD25-.

The CDR3 DNA is TGTGCCAGCAGCGAGCAGGGGGGCACAGATACGCAGTATTTT. It is translated as CASSEQGGTDTQYF. The genes are TRBV7-3 and TRBJ2-3, with 7 bases that match TRBD1. Germline V lookup: CDR1 SGHTA, CDR2 FQGTGA. The CDR3 totals 14 residues. V lost 5 bases and J lost 1; bases outside the gene matches: 3.